This passage covers 32 T cell receptor beta chains from one sample sequenced in a study of shared clonotypes between healthy human individuals. CD8 cells classed as naive were CD45RO-negative and positively selected for CCR7, excluding terminally differentiated effector memory CD45RA+ cells. The table came from immunoSEQ multiplex PCR; TCRdb's copy has only in-frame clones and leaves some out. Here the sample spans approximately 1.9 million clones, over 85% being singletons. The sequenced sample consisted of naive CD8+ T cells from PBMCs. The receptors here all came from a man in his late teens or twenties in good health. Some clones in this sample may be carry-over from other donors' samples.

The chain carries TRBV9 and TRBJ2-1; 7 nucleotides agree with TRBD2. Germline V gives CDR1 SGDLS, CDR2 YYNGEE. Trimming cost V 3 bases and J 0 bases; bases outside gene matches: 12. CDR3 length: 18 amino acids. The CDR3 coding sequence is TGTGCCAGCAGCGACCCCAGCGAAGCGGGGAGCTCCTACAATGAGCAGTTCTTC. Translation: CASSDPSEAGSSYNEQFF.

This sequence joins TRBV5-6 and TRBJ1-1; D might be TRBD1 (5 bases). Per the germline V gene, CDR1 is SGHDT and CDR2 is YYEEEE. This CDR3 is built from 13 residues. The germline V and J ends were trimmed by 4 bases and 8 bases, with 15 bases remaining between them. CDR3 loop: CASSPSPSGEAFF. For the CDR3, the DNA is TGTGCCAGCAGCCCGTCCCCGTCAGGGGAAGCTTTCTTT.

The gene calls are TRBV4-3 and TRBJ2-1; TRBD2 matches 9 bases. Germline CDR1 reads LGHNA; CDR2 reads YSLEER. The CDR3 is made up of 15 amino acids. V was clipped by 0 bases and J by 15 bases; unmatched bases: 12. The CDR3 protein is CASSQDLSSGGPGFF. The CDR3 region has the DNA TGCGCCAGCAGCCAAGATCTGAGTAGCGGGGGCCCCGGGTTCTTC.

The rearrangement joins TRBV9 to TRBJ2-5; TRBD1 might be the D (7 bases). The CDR3 runs to 14 residues. Germline V lookup: CDR1 SGDLS, CDR2 YYNGEE. V lost 2 bases and J lost 7, with 15 bases in between. CDR3 in amino acids: CASSVGDRLVTQYF. CDR3 sequence (DNA): TGTGCCAGCAGCGTGGGGGACAGACTAGTGACCCAGTACTTC.

The CDR3 coding sequence is TGTGCCAGCTACAGGCCCACTGAAGCTTTCTTT. Translating gives CASYRPTEAFF. J is TRBJ1-1 and V is TRBV6-5, with D possibly matching TRBD1 (5 bases). CDR1 and CDR2 from the germline V gene are MNHEY and SVGAGI. V was shortened by 8 bases and J by 4 bases, with 8 bases between the two germline ends. The CDR3 covers 11 residues.

This chain joins TRBV27 and TRBJ2-7, with D possibly TRBD1 on 5 matching bases. CDR1 MNHEY and CDR2 SMNVEV come from the germline V gene (reference sequence). V was shortened by 1 base and J by 2 bases, with 18 bases between the two germline ends. The CDR3 extends over 17 amino acids. The CDR3 sequence is CASSLYGAPGPAYEQYF. In DNA form, the CDR3 reads TGTGCCAGCAGTTTATATGGGGCGCCGGGTCCTGCCTACGAGCAGTACTTC.

This chain connects TRBV6-1 to TRBJ1-2; D possibly corresponds to TRBD1 (5 bases). The V gene lost 1 base and the J gene lost 5 bases, with 14 bases spanning the gap. The germline V gene has CDR1 MNHNS and CDR2 SASEGT. The CDR3 loop spans 15 amino acids. CDR3 coding DNA: TGTGCCAGCAGTGAAGGAACAGGCCCAGGGTATGGCTACACCTTC. The encoded protein is CASSEGTGPGYGYTF.

The chain joins TRBV11-2 to TRBJ2-1; D possibly matches TRBD1 or TRBD2 (5 bases each). V shed 5 bases and J shed 4 bases, with 12 bases lying between them. The CDR3 consists of 14 residues. Germline lookup yields CDR1 SGHAT and CDR2 FQNNGV. The CDR3 sequence: CASSHRDQYNEQFF. Here the CDR3 DNA reads TGTGCCAGCAGCCACCGGGACCAGTACAATGAGCAGTTCTTC.

The CDR3, as DNA: TGTGCCAGCAGCTTGACAGTACAGCCCCAGCATTTT. Amino acids: CASSLTVQPQHF. This chain connects TRBV7-8 to TRBJ1-5; D is perhaps TRBD1 (5 bases). V was cut by 3 bases and J by 7 bases, with 7 bases left in between. CDR1 SGHVS and CDR2 FQNEAQ come from the germline V gene. There are 12 residues in the CDR3.

The rearrangement uses TRBV6-6 and TRBJ1-2, with no clear D. CDR3 length equals 13 residues. Germline V gene sequence: CDR1 MNHNY, CDR2 SVGAGI (reference sequence). V lost 1 base and J 2 bases, leaving 5 bases between the germline ends. The CDR3 nucleotides are TGTGCCAGCAGTTACTTGGGGAACTATGGCTACACCTTC. Protein product: CASSYLGNYGYTF.

This rearrangement joins TRBV7-9 to TRBJ2-3; a possible D gene is TRBD2 (6 bases). Germline CDR1 reads SEHNR; CDR2 reads FQNEAQ (reference sequence). The length of the CDR3 is 15 residues. Trimming left V 1 base short and J 3 bases short, with 11 bases between. In DNA form, the CDR3 reads TGTGCCAGCAGCTTAGGCGGGGAGCGTACAGATACGCAGTATTTT. This gives the protein CASSLGGERTDTQYF.

V and J are TRBV2 and TRBJ1-5, with D possibly TRBD1 on 6 matching bases. The germline gives CDR1 SNHLY, CDR2 FYNNEI. The CDR3 spans 18 residues. V shed 1 base and J shed 2 bases, with 18 bases lying between them. The CDR3 DNA sequence: TGTGCCAGCAGTGAAGGCCTTGTTTGGGGGCTAGGCAATCAGCCCCAGCATTTT. Protein product: CASSEGLVWGLGNQPQHF.

The V and J genes are TRBV10-1 and TRBJ1-5, with D possibly TRBD1 on 6 matching bases. CDR1 WNHNN and CDR2 SYGVQD come from the germline V gene (reference sequence). The CDR3 is 14 residues long. The ends were cut back, 3 bases at V and 0 bases at J, with 6 bases in the middle. The CDR3 loop is CASSDRGSNQPQHF. For the CDR3, the DNA is TGCGCCAGCAGTGACAGGGGTAGCAATCAGCCCCAGCATTTT.

The J gene is TRBJ2-7, the V gene TRBV7-9, with D uncertain. The V and J ends lost 11 bases and 0 bases respectively, with 11 bases between them. Germline loops: CDR1 SEHNR, CDR2 FQNEAQ (reference sequence). The length of the CDR3 is 12 residues. Here the CDR3 reads CALESISYEQYF. In DNA, the CDR3 is TGTGCCCTGGAATCCATCTCCTACGAGCAGTACTTC.

The chain is built from TRBV7-9 and TRBJ2-2, with D tentatively TRBD2 (6 bases). V lost 4 bases and J lost 1, with 19 bases in between. This CDR3 is 18 amino acids long. The germline gives CDR1 SEHNR, CDR2 FQNEAQ (reference sequence). CDR3 sequence: CASSSRVISEGNTGELFF. Written as DNA, the CDR3 is TGTGCCAGCAGCTCCCGAGTCATTTCGGAGGGGAACACCGGGGAGCTGTTTTTT.

CDR3: CASSLTHHDGDTEAFF. For the CDR3, the DNA is TGTGCCAGTAGTCTCACTCATCACGATGGGGACACTGAAGCTTTCTTT. This chain links TRBV19 with TRBJ1-1; D uncertain. This CDR3 comprises 16 residues. The germline CDR1 and CDR2 sequences are LNHDA and SQIVND (reference sequence). The V gene lost 5 bases and the J gene lost 3 bases, with 19 bases spanning the gap.

The rearrangement joins TRBV9 to TRBJ1-1, with D tentatively TRBD1 (5 bases). Trimming cost V 4 bases and J 1 base, with 11 bases left between them. This CDR3 contains 14 residues. Germline V gene lookup returns CDR1 SGDLS and CDR2 YYNGEE. CDR3 sequence reads: CASSPVRGNTEAFF. CDR3 coding DNA: TGTGCCAGCAGCCCAGTAAGGGGGAACACTGAAGCTTTCTTT. The variable domain in full, completed from reference TRBV9 and TRBJ1-1, reads DSGVTQTPKHLITATGQRVTLRCSPRSGDLSVYWYQQSLDQGLQFLIQYYNGEERAKGNILERFSAQQFPDLHSELNLSSLELGDSALYFCASSPVRGNTEAFFGQGTRLTVV.

The chain employs TRBV7-9 and TRBJ2-3; D is possibly TRBD2 (6 bases). V lost 4 bases and J lost 3, with 11 bases in between. CDR1 is SEHNR and CDR2 is FQNEAQ in the germline V gene (reference sequence). The CDR3 has 14 residues. The CDR3 spells CASSSTRGTDTQYF. In nucleotides, the CDR3 is TGTGCCAGCAGCTCGACTAGAGGAACAGATACGCAGTATTTT. Drawing the rest from reference TRBV7-9 and TRBJ2-3, the complete variable domain is DTGVSQNPRHKITKRGQNVTFRCDPISEHNRLYWYRQTLGQGPEFLTYFQNEAQLEKSRLLSDRFSAERPKGSFSTLEIQRTEQGDSAMYLCASSSTRGTDTQYFGPGTRLTVL.

This CDR3 is CASSQHPQGSPYNEQFF. CDR3 nucleotide sequence: TGTGCCAGCAGCCAACATCCACAGGGAAGCCCCTACAATGAGCAGTTCTTC. The chain links TRBV11-2 to TRBJ2-1; the D gene is possibly TRBD1 (6 bases). The V gene's germline CDR1 is SGHAT and CDR2 FQNNGV. Between the trimmed V and J ends, which lost 5 bases and 2 bases, there was a span of 19 bases. There are 17 residues in the CDR3.

The chain is built from TRBV5-1 and TRBJ2-5; D gene unclear. This CDR3 contains 12 residues. CDR1 is SGHRS, CDR2 YFSETQ, per germline. Trimming stripped 4 bases from V and 7 bases from J, with 11 bases between. The CDR3 DNA reads TGCGCCAGCAGCGGTGATGGGTCGACCCAGTACTTC. Its translation is CASSGDGSTQYF. The full variable domain, in which reference TRBV5-1 and TRBJ2-5 provide the parts outside the CDR3, is KAGVTQTPRYLIKTRGQQVTLSCSPISGHRSVSWYQQTPGQGLQFLFEYFSETQRNKGNFPGRFSGRQFSNSRSEMNVSTLELGDSALYLCASSGDGSTQYFGPGTRLLVL.

The chain uses TRBV9 and TRBJ2-3; TRBD1 or TRBD2 may be the D gene (5 bases each). This CDR3 region has 14 residues. Germline CDR1 and CDR2: SGDLS and YYNGEE. V was shortened by 6 bases and J by 0 bases, with 11 bases between the two germline ends. DNA for the CDR3: TGTGCCAGCACGCCGGGGCCCAGCACAGATACGCAGTATTTT. Its protein is CASTPGPSTDTQYF.

This sequence joins TRBV28 and TRBJ1-1; perhaps TRBD1 as D (6 bases). The CDR3 length is 14 residues. Deletions cut 6 bases from V and 1 base from J, with 12 bases between. Germline CDR1 and CDR2: MDHEN and SYDVKM. As DNA, the CDR3 is TGTGCCAGCAGCCGAGGACAGAGGAACACTGAAGCTTTCTTT. Translation gives CASSRGQRNTEAFF.

The chain is built from TRBV4-3 and TRBJ1-4; D is possibly TRBD1 (5 bases). This CDR3 has 16 residues. Germline V lookup: CDR1 LGHNA, CDR2 YSLEER. Trimming removed 8 bases from V and 11 bases from J, with 27 bases in between. In DNA, the CDR3 is TGCGCCAGCGCCACGCCGGTCGGGGGAAAAGGTAGGAAACTGTTTTTT. Encoded protein: CASATPVGGKGRKLFF.

The V gene is TRBV4-2, the J gene TRBJ1-5, with D maybe TRBD1 (5 bases). The germline gives CDR1 LGHNA, CDR2 YNFKEQ. This CDR3 contains 18 residues. V was shortened by 0 bases and J by 2 bases, with 17 bases between the two germline ends. The CDR3 loop reads CASSQDDTGLGRNQPQHF. The CDR3 coding sequence is TGTGCCAGCAGCCAAGATGATACAGGTCTGGGTCGCAATCAGCCCCAGCATTTT.

The chain employs TRBV4-1 and TRBJ2-1; maybe TRBD1 (6 bases). The CDR3 extends over 15 amino acids. The germline V and J ends were trimmed by 8 bases and 1 base, with 15 bases remaining between them. CDR1 and CDR2 (germline): MGHRA, YSYEKL. CDR3 residues: CASGTGTNSYNEQFF. The CDR3 nucleotides read TGCGCCAGCGGAACCGGGACAAATTCCTACAATGAGCAGTTCTTC.

V is TRBV28 and J is TRBJ2-1; 10 bases fit TRBD2. The junction had 6 bases not matched to a gene; V was cut back by 1 base and J by 9 bases. This CDR3 comprises 15 residues. The V gene's germline CDR1 is MDHEN and CDR2 SYDVKM. Written as DNA, the CDR3 is TGTGCCAGCAGTTTATCTCTAGCGGGAGTCTTTGAGCAGTTCTTC. This codes for CASSLSLAGVFEQFF.

The CDR3 spells CASSWKGADEQYF. In nucleotides, the CDR3 is TGTGCCAGTAGTTGGAAGGGGGCGGACGAGCAGTACTTC. The V call is TRBV19, the J call TRBJ2-7; 7 bases agree with TRBD1. The CDR3 consists of 13 residues. Unmatched junction bases numbered 6, after V lost 5 bases and J lost 5 bases. Germline V gene sequence: CDR1 LNHDA, CDR2 SQIVND (reference sequence).

V and J are TRBV28 and TRBJ1-1; 9 bases match TRBD1. V lost 3 bases to trimming and J lost 7 bases; unmatched junction nucleotides: 3. Germline CDR1 and CDR2: MDHEN and SYDVKM. This CDR3 region has 13 residues. As DNA, the CDR3 is TGTGCCAGCAGTTTGGGACAGGGTATTGAAGCTTTCTTT. Translating gives CASSLGQGIEAFF.

The chain combines TRBV5-1 with TRBJ2-7, with D perhaps TRBD2 (5 bases). This CDR3 contains 13 residues. CDR1 and CDR2 (germline): SGHRS, YFSETQ. Between the trimmed V and J ends, which lost 7 bases and 1 base, there was a span of 12 bases. CDR3: CASRQGGSYEQYF. The CDR3 DNA follows: TGCGCCAGCCGACAAGGAGGTTCCTACGAGCAGTACTTC.

The chain is built from TRBV4-3 and TRBJ2-7; D is perhaps TRBD1 or TRBD2 (5 bases each). The CDR3 loop spans 16 amino acids. Trimming shortened V by 3 bases and J by 2 bases, and 17 bases separated the two germline ends. CDR1 is LGHNA and CDR2 is YSLEER in the germline V gene. The CDR3 loop is CASSHSPGARAYEQYF. The CDR3 DNA sequence: TGCGCCAGCAGCCACAGCCCCGGGGCGAGGGCCTACGAGCAGTACTTC.

The sample holds one count of this clone. The chain combines TRBV6-6 with TRBJ1-1, with D hard to call. The CDR3 extends over 15 amino acids. Trimming removed 2 bases at V and 6 bases at J, with 16 bases between. Germline CDR1 reads MNHNY; CDR2 reads SVGAGI (reference sequence). The CDR3 region is CASSYPPGGWPEAFF. In nucleotides, the CDR3 is TGTGCCAGCAGTTACCCCCCGGGAGGGTGGCCTGAAGCTTTCTTT.

The gene calls are TRBV2 and TRBJ2-3; TRBD2 matches 10 bases. The V gene's germline CDR1 is SNHLY and CDR2 FYNNEI. The CDR3 totals 15 residues. Germline trimming cut 7 bases from V and 4 bases from J; bases unmatched to any gene: 8. For the CDR3, the DNA is TGTGCCAGCAAAGAGCGGGAGGGTACCCCAGATACGCAGTATTTT. It codes for CASKEREGTPDTQYF.